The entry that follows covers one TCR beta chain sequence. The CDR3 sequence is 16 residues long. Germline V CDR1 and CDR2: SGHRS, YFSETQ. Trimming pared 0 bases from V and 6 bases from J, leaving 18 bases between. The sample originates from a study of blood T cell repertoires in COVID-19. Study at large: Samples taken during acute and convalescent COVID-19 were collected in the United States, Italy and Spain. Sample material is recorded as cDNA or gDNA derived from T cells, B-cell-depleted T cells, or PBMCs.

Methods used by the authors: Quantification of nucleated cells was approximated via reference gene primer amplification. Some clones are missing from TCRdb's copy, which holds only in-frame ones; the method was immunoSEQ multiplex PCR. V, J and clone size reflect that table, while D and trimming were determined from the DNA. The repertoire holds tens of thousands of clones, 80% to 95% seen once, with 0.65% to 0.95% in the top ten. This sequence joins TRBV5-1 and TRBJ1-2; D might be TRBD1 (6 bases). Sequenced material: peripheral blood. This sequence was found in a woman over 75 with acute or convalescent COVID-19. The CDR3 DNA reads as TGCGCCAGCAGCTTGGTTTTCCAGGGGCCCATAAATGGCTACACCTTC. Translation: CASSLVFQGPINGYTF. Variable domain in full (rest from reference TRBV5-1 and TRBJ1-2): KAGVTQTPRYLIKTRGQQVTLSCSPISGHRSVSWYQQTPGQGLQFLFEYFSETQRNKGNFPGRFSGRQFSNSRSEMNVSTLELGDSALYLCASSLVFQGPINGYTFGSGTRLTVV.